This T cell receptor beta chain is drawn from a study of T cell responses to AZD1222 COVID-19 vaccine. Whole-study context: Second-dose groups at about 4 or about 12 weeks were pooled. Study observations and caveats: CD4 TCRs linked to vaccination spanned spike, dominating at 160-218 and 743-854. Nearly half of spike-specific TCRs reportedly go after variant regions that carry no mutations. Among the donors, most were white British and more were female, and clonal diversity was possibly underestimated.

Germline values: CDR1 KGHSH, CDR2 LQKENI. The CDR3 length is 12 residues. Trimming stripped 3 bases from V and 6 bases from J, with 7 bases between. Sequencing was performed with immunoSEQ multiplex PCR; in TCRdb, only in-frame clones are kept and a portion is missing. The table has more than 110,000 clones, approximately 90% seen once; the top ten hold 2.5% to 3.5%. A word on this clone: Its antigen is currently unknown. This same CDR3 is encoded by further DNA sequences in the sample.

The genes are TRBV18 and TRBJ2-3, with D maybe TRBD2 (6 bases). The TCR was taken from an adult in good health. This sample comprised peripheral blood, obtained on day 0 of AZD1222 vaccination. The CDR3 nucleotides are TGTGCCAGCTCACCGGGAGGTGATACGCAGTATTTT. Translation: CASSPGGDTQYF.